Listed below are T cell receptor beta chains from one sample, sequenced in a study of T-cell memory formation after mild COVID-19. TCRdb analysed the 5' RACE reads with MiXCR anew, one entry per CDR3 protein. The sample has around 390,000 distinct CDR3 sequences; about 15% are singletons. Sample: PBMCs or a T cell subset sorted from them (not recorded which). The receptors were gathered from a man aged 18 to 30 who had mild COVID-19 (a few samples of this study predate the infection). Cell type and time point are not known. The CDR3 runs from the conserved cysteine through the conserved F or W. Each record gives: J gene, V gene, D gene, clone size, CDR3 protein, CDR3 DNA. The D gene is left open where the match is weak. Clone size, where shown, is once, few, many, or a class for clones that have expanded.

TRBJ2-7 | TRBV12-3/TRBV12-4 | TRBD1 | few | CASSFLDRKQYF | TGTGCCAGCAGTTTCCTGGACAGGAAGCAGTACTTC
TRBJ2-1 | TRBV12-3/TRBV12-4 | TRBD2 | - | CASTHPGLSHEQFF | TGTGCCAGCACCCACCCGGGACTAAGCCATGAGCAGTTCTTC
TRBJ2-3 | TRBV7-2 | TRBD1 | few | CASSRTWAGGFDTQYF | TGTGCCAGCAGCCGGACTTGGGCAGGGGGTTTCGATACGCAGTATTTT
TRBJ2-1 | TRBV7-8 | - | - | CASSLGFRGRPDNEQFF | TGTGCCAGCAGCTTAGGTTTCCGGGGGCGGCCCGACAATGAGCAGTTCTTC
TRBJ2-7 | TRBV9 | - | few | CASSVEGRRIHEQYF | TGTGCCAGCAGCGTAGAGGGTCGGCGGATTCACGAGCAGTACTTC
TRBJ2-5 | TRBV6-2/TRBV6-3 | - | - | CASSRVPGRLYF | TGTGCCAGCAGCCGTGTTCCGGGACGGCTATACTTC
TRBJ2-7 | TRBV6-5 | TRBD1 | many | CASSPGQGGYEQYF | TGTGCCAGCAGTCCGGGACAGGGGGGGTACGAGCAGTACTTC
TRBJ1-5 | TRBV19 | TRBD1 | - | CAGGQGLQPQHF | TGTGCCGGGGGACAGGGACTGCAGCCCCAGCATTTT
TRBJ1-2 | TRBV4-2 | TRBD1 | few | CASSGQGRDYGYTF | TGTGCCAGCAGCGGACAGGGGAGGGACTATGGCTACACCTTC
TRBJ2-3 | TRBV7-3 | TRBD1 | - | CASSPTTGGLDTQYF | TGTGCCAGCAGCCCCACGACAGGGGGTTTGGATACGCAGTATTTT
TRBJ2-3 | TRBV6-2/TRBV6-3 | - | - | CASNSRVGGEDTQYF | TGTGCCAGCAACTCGAGGGTTGGGGGCGAAGATACGCAGTATTTT
TRBJ2-4 | TRBV6-5 | TRBD1 | few | CASSPARRQGDKNIQYF | TGTGCCAGCAGTCCCGCGCGGAGACAGGGAGACAAAAACATTCAGTACTTC
TRBJ2-1 | TRBV21-1 | - | few | CASSKAEGAAYYNEQFF | TGTGCCAGCAGCAAAGCCGAGGGGGCGGCTTACTACAATGAGCAGTTCTTC
TRBJ1-5 | TRBV6-5 | - | - | CASSYSSRINQPQHF | TGTGCCAGCAGTTACTCGTCCAGGATCAATCAGCCCCAGCATTTT
TRBJ1-1 | TRBV19 | - | - | CASRDPEENTEAFF | TGTGCCAGTAGGGACCCGGAGGAGAACACTGAAGCTTTCTTT
TRBJ2-5 | TRBV5-4 | - | - | CASSWAQETQYF | TGTGCCAGCAGCTGGGCCCAAGAGACCCAGTACTTC
TRBJ2-3 | TRBV7-3 | - | few | CASSLLAHTDTQYF | TGTGCCAGCAGCTTACTAGCGCACACAGATACGCAGTATTTT
TRBJ1-3 | TRBV4-1 | - | - | CASSPGRGLSGNTIYF | TGCGCCAGCAGCCCGGGTCGGGGCCTCTCTGGAAACACCATATATTTT
TRBJ2-1 | TRBV20-1 | TRBD2 | - | CSARLSGGRWEQFF | TGCAGTGCTAGATTGTCGGGGGGACGATGGGAGCAGTTCTTC
TRBJ2-5 | TRBV9 | - | few | CASTRSGQQETQYF | TGTGCCAGCACCCGTAGTGGTCAGCAAGAGACCCAGTACTTC
TRBJ1-2 | TRBV4-3 | - | few | CASSQVGYVGGGVYGYTF | TGCGCCAGCAGCCAAGTTGGATATGTTGGAGGGGGAGTATATGGCTACACCTTC
TRBJ2-3 | TRBV20-1 | TRBD2 | - | CSAVAGGSSTDTQYF | TGCAGTGCTGTAGCGGGGGGGTCTAGCACAGATACGCAGTATTTT